These T cell receptor beta chains were read from a single sample in a study of Ad26.COV2.S vaccination and SARS-CoV-2 variants. Using immunoSEQ multiplex PCR, the repertoire was profiled, and TCRdb retains in-frame clones only, with some absent. The sample contains 350,000 to 600,000 clones, around 89% of which appear only once. The sequences come from peripheral blood, collected in a trial of Ad26.COV2.S vaccine versus placebo. These receptors all come from a person aged 18-60 years who received the Ad26.COV2.S COVID-19 vaccine or a placebo. The CDR3 runs from the conserved cysteine through the conserved F or W. A D gene is named only where the DNA matches it firmly. The size field is filled for only some rows; it gives once, few, many or a size class.

clone size	D gene	V gene	J gene	CDR3 DNA	CDR3 protein
once	TRBD2	TRBV19	TRBJ2-3	TGTGCCAGTAGTATTCTCGGGCTAGCGGGAGGAGATACGCAGTATTTT	CASSILGLAGGDTQYF
-	TRBD1	TRBV19	TRBJ1-2	TGTGCCAGTAGTATAGGACCAGGGGGCCGGAGTGATGGCTACACCTTC	CASSIGPGGRSDGYTF
-	TRBD1	TRBV19	TRBJ1-2	TGTGCCAGTAGTACCGGGACAGGGGAGGGCATCTATGGCTACACCTTC	CASSTGTGEGIYGYTF
-	-	TRBV28	TRBJ1-6	TGTGCCAGCAGCCCCCTCGCAGGGGATAATTCACCCCTCCACTTT	CASSPLAGDNSPLHF
-	-	TRBV19	TRBJ2-6	TGTGCCAGTGAAACGGACGGAACTGGGGCCAACGTCCTGACTTTC	CASETDGTGANVLTF
-	-	TRBV6-5	TRBJ2-1	TGTGCCAGCAGTTACTCTCTGGGGGCAGTTTATGAGCAGTTCTTC	CASSYSLGAVYEQFF
-	-	TRBV19	TRBJ1-1	TGTGCCAGTAGTATAACCGGGACTAAGGGAGCTTTCTTT	CASSITGTKGAFF
-	-	TRBV27	TRBJ2-6	TGTGCCAGCACTAGGGATCCCGGGGCCAACGTCCTGACTTTC	CASTRDPGANVLTF
-	-	TRBV14	TRBJ2-1	TGTGCCAGCGCGGCCACGGCCTACAATGAGCAGTTCTTC	CASAATAYNEQFF
-	-	TRBV4-3	TRBJ2-7	TGCGCCAGCAGCCATTCCTACGAGCAGTACTTC	CASSHSYEQYF
few	TRBD1	TRBV28	TRBJ1-5	TGTGCCACCCGGACAGGGGGCGAAGGGGATCAGCCCCAGCATTTT	CATRTGGEGDQPQHF
-	-	TRBV11-1	TRBJ2-7	TGTGCCAGCAGCTTAAGGGTAGGCAAGAGCTCCTACGAGCAGTACTTC	CASSLRVGKSSYEQYF
-	-	TRBV10-2	TRBJ1-2	TGCGCCAGCAGTGATGGCGGCTCCCCCCTTAGGCCTAACTATGGCTACACCTTC	CASSDGGSPLRPNYGYTF
-	-	TRBV14	TRBJ2-7	TGTGCCAGCAGCCAAGATGGGGCGACCTACGAGCAGTACTTC	CASSQDGATYEQYF
-	-	TRBV7-9	TRBJ1-4	TGTGCCAGCAGCTTGGGGGGGAGTAATGAAAAACTGTTTTTT	CASSLGGSNEKLFF
-	-	TRBV3-1/TRBV3-2	TRBJ2-7	TGTGCCAGCAGGGCCGGGGACGAGCAGTACTTC	CASRAGDEQYF
-	-	TRBV9	TRBJ2-7	TGTGCCAGCAGCCCCAAGTGGGAGGTGGGTTGGGAGCAGTACTTC	CASSPKWEVGWEQYF
-	-	TRBV20-1	TRBJ1-2	TGCAGTGCTACCAGGTCTAATGGCTACACCTTC	CSATRSNGYTF
once	TRBD2	TRBV19	TRBJ2-2	TGTGCCAGTAGTATAGTTCTGACTAGCGGGGGATTCACCGGGGAGCTGTTTTTT	CASSIVLTSGGFTGELFF
once	TRBD1	TRBV6-6	TRBJ1-5	TGTGCCAGCAGTTACTGGACAGGGTTGAATCAGCCCCAGCATTTT	CASSYWTGLNQPQHF
-	TRBD1	TRBV27	TRBJ2-1	TGTGCCAGCAGTCCCTACAGGGGGAACAATGAGCAGTTCTTC	CASSPYRGNNEQFF
-	-	TRBV12-3/TRBV12-4	TRBJ1-2	TGTGCCAGCAGTTTTGGCTATGGCTACACCTTC	CASSFGYGYTF
-	TRBD2	TRBV6-5	TRBJ2-7	TGTGCCAGCAGTTTGGGACTAGCGGGACTAACCTACGAGCAGTACTTC	CASSLGLAGLTYEQYF
-	TRBD1	TRBV5-1	TRBJ1-1	TGCGCCAGCAGCTTGGAGCAGGGGGGGAGCACTGAAGCTTTCTTT	CASSLEQGGSTEAFF
-	-	TRBV2	TRBJ1-3	TGTGCCACGGGCGGCCAGGGCCTTGGAAACACCATATATTTT	CATGGQGLGNTIYF
-	-	TRBV6-6	TRBJ2-2	TGTGCCAGCAGCCTGACAACAATGAACACCGGGGAGCTGTTTTTT	CASSLTTMNTGELFF
-	TRBD1	TRBV28	TRBJ1-5	TGTGCCAGCAGTTTATTGGAGGGGGCAGGTCAGCCCCAGCATTTT	CASSLLEGAGQPQHF
once	-	TRBV5-1	TRBJ1-1	TGCGCCAGCAGCTTATTGTCAGGGTCGATATCTGAAGCTTTCTTT	CASSLLSGSISEAFF
-	-	TRBV21-1	TRBJ1-1	TGTGCCAGCAGCGAACCGGGACAGGGAGATTCGGGCACTGAAGCTTTCTTT	CASSEPGQGDSGTEAFF
-	TRBD1	TRBV30	TRBJ2-7	TGTGCCTGGGACGGACAGGGGATATACGAGCAGTACTTC	CAWDGQGIYEQYF
-	-	TRBV21-1	TRBJ1-2	TGTGCCAGCAGCAACCAGGGACAGGGACTTGGCTACACCTTC	CASSNQGQGLGYTF
-	-	TRBV28	TRBJ1-6	TGTGCCAGCAGTTTGAGCTCCTATAATTCACCCCTCCACTTT	CASSLSSYNSPLHF
few	TRBD1	TRBV6-6	TRBJ1-6	TGTGCCAGCAGTTACTCGGGACAGGGCGGATCACCCCTCCACTTT	CASSYSGQGGSPLHF
-	-	TRBV30	TRBJ2-2	TGTGCCTGGGGGAGGTCGGGGACCGGGGAGCTGTTTTTT	CAWGRSGTGELFF
-	-	TRBV20-1	TRBJ1-6	TGCAGTGCTCGTGTGAGCTCCTATAATTCACCCCTCCACTTT	CSARVSSYNSPLHF
-	-	TRBV20-1	TRBJ2-1	TGCAGTGCTAGTGTGCGGAACAGCAATGAGCAGTTCTTC	CSASVRNSNEQFF
few	-	TRBV7-9	TRBJ2-7	TGTGCCAGCAGCTTTGCAGGGAGTAGAAGCTTCTACGAGCAGTACTTC	CASSFAGSRSFYEQYF
-	-	TRBV11-2	TRBJ1-1	TGTGCCAGCAGCTCAAGCAGGGGAGTAACTGAAGCTTTCTTT	CASSSSRGVTEAFF
-	TRBD2	TRBV24-1	TRBJ2-1	TGTGCCACCAGTCCCACCAGGACTAGCGGGACTTGGGGGGGGTACAATGAGCAGTTCTTC	CATSPTRTSGTWGGYNEQFF
-	-	TRBV24-1	TRBJ1-5	TGTGCCACCAGTTACAAAGGGGTCCCCCTCAGTAGGGAAAATAGCAATCAGCCCCAGCATTTT	CATSYKGVPLSRENSNQPQHF
-	TRBD1	TRBV7-9	TRBJ2-7	TGTGCCAGCAGCTCCGCCTCAGGACAGGGTTTTCACGAGCAGTACTTC	CASSSASGQGFHEQYF
-	-	TRBV19	TRBJ2-7	TGTGCCAGTAGTATAGTTTTGGGATCCTACGAGCAGTACTTC	CASSIVLGSYEQYF
-	-	TRBV5-1	TRBJ2-7	TGCGCCAGCAGCTTGGTGGCAGGGCGAGGCGAGCAGTACTTC	CASSLVAGRGEQYF
-	-	TRBV9	TRBJ2-1	TGTGCCAGCAGCGTAGCAGGATTCTACAATGAGCAGTTCTTC	CASSVAGFYNEQFF
-	-	TRBV29-1	TRBJ2-2	TGCAGCTCCGAGGGGGGCTCCGGGGAGCTGTTTTTT	CSSEGGSGELFF
-	-	TRBV9	TRBJ2-1	TGTGCCAGCAGCGTAGGTCCCAACAATGAGCAGTTCTTC	CASSVGPNNEQFF
few	-	TRBV28	TRBJ1-1	TGTGCCAGCAGTTCCGGAGGCAGTAGGGCGCACTGGGGAGCTTTCTTT	CASSSGGSRAHWGAFF
-	TRBD2	TRBV7-2	TRBJ2-5	TGTGCCAGCAGCTTGCGCGGGGGGCCAGGAGAGACCCAGTACTTC	CASSLRGGPGETQYF
-	-	TRBV10-3	TRBJ2-7	TGTGCCATGGGGGGCGGAGGCGAGACCTACGAGCAGTACTTC	CAMGGGGETYEQYF
once	-	TRBV28	TRBJ1-2	TGTGCCAGCAGCCCACCCAACAACTATGGCTACACCTTC	CASSPPNNYGYTF
-	TRBD1	TRBV5-6	TRBJ2-3	TGTGCCAGCAGCTACCGGACAGGGGGAGGCCCAGATACGCAGTATTTT	CASSYRTGGGPDTQYF
-	-	TRBV20-1	TRBJ2-6	TGCAGTGCTAGTTCTGGGGCCAACGTCCTGACTTTC	CSASSGANVLTF
-	-	TRBV28	TRBJ1-6	TGTGCCAGCAGTTTTAGAAATTCACCCCTCCACTTT	CASSFRNSPLHF
-	-	TRBV13	TRBJ2-3	TGTGCCAGCAGCTCGAGGTCCGCAGATACGCAGTATTTT	CASSSRSADTQYF
-	-	TRBV4-3	TRBJ1-2	TGCGCCAGCAGCCAAGAGAGACAGACTAACTATGGCTACACCTTC	CASSQERQTNYGYTF
-	-	TRBV19	TRBJ1-5	TGTGCCAGTAGTATAGAGGTGGGGGGCTGGGGCAATCAGCCCCAGCATTTT	CASSIEVGGWGNQPQHF
-	-	TRBV27	TRBJ2-7	TGTGCCAGCAGTATGAGACAATCTACCTACGAGCAGTACTTC	CASSMRQSTYEQYF
-	TRBD2	TRBV5-1	TRBJ2-5	TGCGCCAGCACCGTAGCGGGAGAAGAGACCCAGTACTTC	CASTVAGEETQYF
-	-	TRBV24-1	TRBJ2-7	TGTGCCACCAGTGACCCGACCCGAACCCAAGCTCGTCCTTCCGAGCAGTACTTC	CATSDPTRTQARPSEQYF